A single TCR beta chain is shown here with its context. Living in about two dozen US areas, the participants were between 18 and 89 years of age. Methods used by the authors: Reference gene primer amplification yielded estimated nucleated cell counts. Using immunoSEQ multiplex PCR, the repertoire was profiled, and TCRdb retains in-frame clones only, with some absent. V and J calls and clone size are as listed in that table; D and trimming were resolved from the DNA. The table lists some 190,000 clones, more than 75% of them singletons, with approximately 4.3% in the top ten. This sample is drawn from a study of blood T cell repertoires in COVID-19. Per the germline V gene, CDR1 is MNHEY and CDR2 is SMNVEV (reference sequence). The CDR3 has 13 amino acids. The germline V and J ends were trimmed by 3 bases and 2 bases, with 8 bases remaining between them.

The TCR was taken from a man aged 25-45 years with acute COVID-19. The rearrangement uses TRBV27 and TRBJ2-7; D ambiguous. Sequencing was performed on PBMCs or T cells enriched from blood (not recorded which). Here the CDR3 reads CASSFTRTYEQYF. In DNA form, the CDR3 reads TGTGCCAGCAGTTTTACCAGAACCTACGAGCAGTACTTC.